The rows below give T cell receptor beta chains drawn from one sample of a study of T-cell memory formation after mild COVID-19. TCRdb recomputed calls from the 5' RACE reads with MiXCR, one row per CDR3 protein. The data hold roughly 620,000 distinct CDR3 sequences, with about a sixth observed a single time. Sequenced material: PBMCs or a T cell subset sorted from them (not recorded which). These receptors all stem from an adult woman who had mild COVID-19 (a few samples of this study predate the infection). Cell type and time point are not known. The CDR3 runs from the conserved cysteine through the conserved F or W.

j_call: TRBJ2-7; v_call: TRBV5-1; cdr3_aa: CASSLAREYEQYF
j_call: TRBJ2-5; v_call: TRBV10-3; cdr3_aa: CAISQGRQETQYF
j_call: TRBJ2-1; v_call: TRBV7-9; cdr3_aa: CASSLVGGTIYNEQFF
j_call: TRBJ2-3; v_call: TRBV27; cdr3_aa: CASRLTPGLPDTQYF
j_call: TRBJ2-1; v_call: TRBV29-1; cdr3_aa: CSAHGGEVNEQFF
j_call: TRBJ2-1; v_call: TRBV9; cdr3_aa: CASSPDSPRGRISSYNEQFF
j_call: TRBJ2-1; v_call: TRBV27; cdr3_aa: CASSFRIGTYNEQFF
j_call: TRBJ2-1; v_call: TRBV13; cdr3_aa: CASSQIQGAFEFF
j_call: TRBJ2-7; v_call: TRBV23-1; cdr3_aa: CASSQCGSLSYEQYF
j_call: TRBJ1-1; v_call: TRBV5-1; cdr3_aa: CASSGGAGSNTEAFF
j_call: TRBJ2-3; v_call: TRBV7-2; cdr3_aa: CASSPGSGGSTDTQYF
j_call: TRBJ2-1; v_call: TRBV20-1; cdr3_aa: CSARGGRPSFYNEQFF
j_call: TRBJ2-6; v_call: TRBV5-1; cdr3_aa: CASSLSPGTGANVLTF
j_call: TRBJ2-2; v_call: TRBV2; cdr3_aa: CASSGTSGANTGELFF
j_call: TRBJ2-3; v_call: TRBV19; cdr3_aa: CASSTSGASTDTQYF
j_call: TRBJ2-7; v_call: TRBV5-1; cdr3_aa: CASPLFPRPYEQYF
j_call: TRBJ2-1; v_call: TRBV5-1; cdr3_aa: CASSSPFSEQFF